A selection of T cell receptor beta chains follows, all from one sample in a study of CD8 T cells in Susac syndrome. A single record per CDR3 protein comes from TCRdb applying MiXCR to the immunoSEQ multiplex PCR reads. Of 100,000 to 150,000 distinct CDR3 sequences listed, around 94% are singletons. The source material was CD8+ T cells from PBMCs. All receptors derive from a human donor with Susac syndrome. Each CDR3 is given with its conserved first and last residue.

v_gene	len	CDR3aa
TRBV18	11	CASSPTGELFF
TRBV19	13	CASSISGADTQYF
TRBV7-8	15	CASSSNRDSNQPQHF
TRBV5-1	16	CASSLPTGGGNSPLHF
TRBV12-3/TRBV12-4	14	CASSFRGSLETQYF
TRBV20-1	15	CSARDVSGSTYEQYF
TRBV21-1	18	CASTYLLSVPFADQPQHF
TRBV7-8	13	CASSFGRGGEQYF
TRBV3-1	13	CASSQGQGGELFF
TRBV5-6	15	CASSGTGTGNTEAFF
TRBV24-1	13	CATSDQTAREQFF
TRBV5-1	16	CASSTELVWTGYEQYF
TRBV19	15	CASSIQGQDNNEQFF
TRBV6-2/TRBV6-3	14	CASSYSIEGGGYTF
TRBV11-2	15	CASSLWGAPPYGYTF
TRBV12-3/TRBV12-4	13	CASSSILLGLQFF
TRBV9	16	CASSQGTQSSGNTIYF
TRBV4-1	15	CASSQLEGANEKLFF
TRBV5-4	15	CASSLYGSSYNEQFF
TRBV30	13	CAWIGISGTEAFF
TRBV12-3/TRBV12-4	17	CASSPVSPDYPPYEQYF
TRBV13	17	CASSLPLRDSGYNEQFF
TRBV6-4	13	CASSEASNQPQHF
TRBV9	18	CARPLQIGTNDSNQPQHF
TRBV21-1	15	CASSNLRKGSYEQYF
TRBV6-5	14	CASSHVRGSYEQYF
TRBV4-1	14	CASSPGQGANVLTF
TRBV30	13	CACSGDTQYEQYF
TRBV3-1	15	CASSQDGQGEETQYF
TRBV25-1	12	CASSEGGTGAFF
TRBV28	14	CASSWGPNTGELFF
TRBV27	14	CASSSRQGYSPLHF
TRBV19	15	CASGRSGGDLETQYF